Listed below are T cell receptor beta chains from one sample, sequenced in a study of T cell repertoires in cytomegalovirus infection. TCRdb reanalysed the reads using MiXCR and keeps one entry per CDR3 protein. This repertoire shows under 850,000 distinct CDR3 sequences, less than 40% found once; its top ten account for 2.5% to 3%. Sequencing was carried out using PBMCs. These receptors all stem from a human donor in good health (CMV status not recorded). Some clones in this sample may be carry-over from other donors' samples. Each CDR3 is given with its conserved first and last residue. A D gene is named only where the DNA matches it firmly. A row's size may be missing; if present it is once, few, many or a size class.

d_call | clone_size | j_call | v_call | cdr3_nt | cdr3_aa
- | few | TRBJ2-7 | TRBV4-1 | TGCGCCAGCAGCCAAGCCCCCGGGACCCACGAGCAGTACTTC | CASSQAPGTHEQYF
TRBD1 | few | TRBJ2-7 | TRBV7-8 | TGTGCCAGCAGCTTAGATGGACAGGGGTACGAGCAGTACTTC | CASSLDGQGYEQYF
- | few | TRBJ1-2 | TRBV7-2 | TGTGCCAGCAGCATATCGGGGGGAGTCTTCTATGGCTACACCTTC | CASSISGGVFYGYTF
- | few | TRBJ1-5 | TRBV19 | TGTGCCAGTGAGTCATCCTGGGGCAGGGGTAATCAGCCCCAGCATTTT | CASESSWGRGNQPQHF
- | few | TRBJ2-6 | TRBV28 | TGTGCCAGCAGTTTAGCGGGAAGGGCCAACGTCCTGACTTTC | CASSLAGRANVLTF
- | many | TRBJ2-6 | TRBV28 | TGTGCCAGTTCGAGGTCTGGGGCCAACGTCCTGACTTTC | CASSRSGANVLTF
- | - | TRBJ1-2 | TRBV12-3/TRBV12-4 | TGTGCCAGCAGTCCCGCAGGGATCTCCCGCGGCTACACCTTC | CASSPAGISRGYTF
- | - | TRBJ1-1 | TRBV19 | TGTGCCAGAAAATCTGAAGGGCAGTTGAACACTGAAGCTTTCTTT | CARKSEGQLNTEAFF
TRBD2 | many | TRBJ2-1 | TRBV7-8 | TGTGCCAGCAGCTTAAGACTAGCGGGACCCCATGAGCAGTTCTTC | CASSLRLAGPHEQFF
TRBD1 | - | TRBJ2-1 | TRBV7-9 | TGTGCCAGCAGCCCACAGACAGGGGCATCGGACAATGAGCAGTTCTTC | CASSPQTGASDNEQFF
- | many | TRBJ2-1 | TRBV7-2 | TGTGCCAGCAGCTCGACAGGAAACTACCACAATGAGCAGTTCTTC | CASSSTGNYHNEQFF
- | - | TRBJ2-3 | TRBV28 | TGTGCCAGCAGTTGGGAAGGGGCAATGGATACGCAGTATTTT | CASSWEGAMDTQYF
TRBD1 | few | TRBJ2-1 | TRBV5-6 | TGTGCCAGCAGCAAACTATTACCCGGGACAGGGGGCCTCTACAATGAGCAGTTCTTC | CASSKLLPGTGGLYNEQFF
- | - | TRBJ1-2 | TRBV7-8 | TGTGCCAGCAGAGAGGAGGGCTATGGCTACACCTTC | CASREEGYGYTF
TRBD1 | - | TRBJ2-5 | TRBV12-3/TRBV12-4 | TGTGCCAGCAGTAAACAGGGGGTGACACAAGAGACCCAGTACTTC | CASSKQGVTQETQYF
- | - | TRBJ1-2 | TRBV2 | TGTGCCAGCAGACCCGGGACCGACGCGCGGTATGGCTACACCTTC | CASRPGTDARYGYTF
- | few | TRBJ1-1 | TRBV18 | TGTGCCAGCTCACCCCCGCAGGGGCGCTACTCTGAAGCTTTCTTT | CASSPPQGRYSEAFF
- | - | TRBJ2-5 | TRBV6-1 | TGTGCCAGCATGAGGAGAGAGGGGGGTTGGGAGACCCAGTACTTC | CASMRREGGWETQYF
TRBD2 | many | TRBJ2-3 | TRBV7-8 | TGTGCCAGCTGCTCGGCGGGAGGCACAGATACGCAGTATTTT | CASCSAGGTDTQYF
- | many | TRBJ1-1 | TRBV7-2 | TGTGCCAGCAGCCCCAAAAAGGTAGCTTTCTTT | CASSPKKVAFF
- | - | TRBJ1-1 | TRBV29-1 | TGCAGCGCCCCTGAATGGGGGGCGGACAACACTGAAGCTTTCTTT | CSAPEWGADNTEAFF
- | - | TRBJ1-1 | TRBV7-6 | TGTGCTAGCAGCCCACCCGGGACACAGAACAATGAAGCTTTCTTT | CASSPPGTQNNEAFF
- | few | TRBJ1-1 | TRBV28 | TGTGCCAGCAACGAACAGGGTTTTGTTACGGGACGAAACACTGAAGCTTTCTTT | CASNEQGFVTGRNTEAFF
- | - | TRBJ2-4 | TRBV10-3 | TGTGCCATCAGTGAGGGGAAAAACATTCAGTACTTC | CAISEGKNIQYF